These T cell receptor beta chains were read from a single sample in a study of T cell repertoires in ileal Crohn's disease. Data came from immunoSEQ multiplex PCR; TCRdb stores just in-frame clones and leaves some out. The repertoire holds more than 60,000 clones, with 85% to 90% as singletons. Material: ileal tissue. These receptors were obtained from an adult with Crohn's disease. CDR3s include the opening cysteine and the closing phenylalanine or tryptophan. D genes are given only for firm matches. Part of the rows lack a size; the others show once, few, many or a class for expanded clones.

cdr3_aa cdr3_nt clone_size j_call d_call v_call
CASSFQGTNEKLFF TGCGCCAGCAGCTTCCAGGGGACTAATGAAAAACTGTTTTTT - TRBJ1-4 - TRBV5-1
CASSWTGQSNEKLFF TGCGCCAGCAGCTGGACAGGACAGTCTAATGAAAAACTGTTTTTT - TRBJ1-4 TRBD1 TRBV5-1
CASSLATAGNEKLFF TGTGCCAGCAGCTTGGCGACAGCTGGTAATGAAAAACTGTTTTTT few TRBJ1-4 - TRBV5-5
CASSPTGRDGYTF TGTGCCAGCAGCCCCACTGGGCGGGATGGCTACACCTTC - TRBJ1-2 - TRBV5-8
CASSLTGNTEAFF TGTGCCAGCAGCCTGACAGGGAACACTGAAGCTTTCTTT few TRBJ1-1 - TRBV5-8
CASSTPRDRGRFQAPSYEQYF TGTGCCAGCAGTACCCCCCGGGACAGGGGCCGCTTTCAGGCCCCCTCCTACGAGCAGTACTTC - TRBJ2-7 TRBD1 TRBV27
CASRSGANVLTF TGTGCCAGCAGGAGTGGGGCCAACGTCCTGACTTTC - TRBJ2-6 - TRBV6-1
CASSLGPGSGNTIYF TGTGCCAGCAGCTTAGGACCGGGCTCTGGAAACACCATATATTTT - TRBJ1-3 - TRBV7-9
CASTGATSGSYEQYF TGTGCCAGCACCGGGGCGACTAGCGGTTCCTACGAGCAGTACTTC - TRBJ2-7 TRBD2 TRBV2
CASSKRGEAFF TGTGCCAGCAGTAAACGAGGGGAAGCTTTCTTT - TRBJ1-1 - TRBV28
CASSIDSSEETQYF TGTGCCAGCAGTATTGACTCAAGCGAAGAGACCCAGTACTTC - TRBJ2-5 - TRBV27
CASSQNGGAEKLFF TGTGCCAGCTCACAAAACGGGGGAGCTGAAAAACTGTTTTTT - TRBJ1-4 - TRBV18
CSAGTGVNTEAFF TGCAGCGCTGGGACAGGCGTGAACACTGAAGCTTTCTTT - TRBJ1-1 TRBD1 TRBV29-1
CASTSQGGTGELFF TGTGCCAGCACTTCCCAAGGGGGCACCGGGGAGCTGTTTTTT - TRBJ2-2 - TRBV7-2
CASSTRLTNQPQHF TGTGCCAGCAGTACCAGACTGACCAATCAGCCCCAGCATTTT - TRBJ1-5 - TRBV27
CASSSSTGNYNEQFF TGCGCCAGCAGTTCGTCCACGGGGAATTACAATGAGCAGTTCTTC - TRBJ2-1 - TRBV5-1
CASSQYSRDGYTF TGCGCCAGCAGCCAGTACAGCAGGGATGGCTACACCTTC - TRBJ1-2 - TRBV5-1
CASKPGGIFNSPLHF TGTGCCAGCAAACCAGGGGGCATCTTCAATTCACCCCTCCACTTT - TRBJ1-6 TRBD1 TRBV27
CASSPHRFSSTDTQYF TGTGCCAGCAGTCCTCATAGATTCTCTAGCACAGATACGCAGTATTTT - TRBJ2-3 - TRBV27
CASSLVVGTGSYEQYF TGTGCCAGCAGCTTAGTAGTAGGGACAGGGTCCTACGAGCAGTACTTC once TRBJ2-7 TRBD1 TRBV11-2
CASSFFRQFYGYTF TGCGCCAGCAGCTTCTTCCGACAGTTCTATGGCTACACCTTC - TRBJ1-2 - TRBV5-1
CATSRGGREEKLFF TGTGCCACCAGCAGAGGAGGAAGAGAGGAAAAACTGTTTTTT - TRBJ1-4 - TRBV15
CASSGQPQGIYGYTF TGTGCCAGCAGCGGACAACCGCAGGGGATCTATGGCTACACCTTC - TRBJ1-2 - TRBV2
CASKTGARAEAFF TGTGCCAGTAAGACAGGGGCGAGGGCTGAAGCTTTCTTT - TRBJ1-1 TRBD1 TRBV19
CASSIGLAGANEQFF TGTGCCAGTAGTATAGGACTAGCGGGAGCAAATGAGCAGTTCTTC - TRBJ2-1 TRBD2 TRBV19
CATSRVRGDDQPQHF TGTGCCACCAGCAGAGTTCGCGGCGACGATCAGCCCCAGCATTTT - TRBJ1-5 - TRBV15
CASSQLAEQNTGELFF TGTGCCAGCAGCCAACTAGCGGAGCAGAACACCGGGGAGCTGTTTTTT - TRBJ2-2 TRBD2 TRBV4-2
CASMPGNYRGAGELFF TGCGCCAGCATGCCAGGGAATTACCGAGGCGCCGGGGAGCTGTTTTTT - TRBJ2-2 - TRBV5-1
CASSNPTGVSSQETQYF TGTGCCAGCAGCAACCCGACAGGGGTGAGCAGCCAAGAGACCCAGTACTTC - TRBJ2-5 TRBD1 TRBV4-2
CASSAGQNTEAFF TGTGCCAGCAGCGCCGGACAGAACACTGAAGCTTTCTTT - TRBJ1-1 - TRBV7-9
CAWRLGGRMNTEAFF TGTGCCTGGAGGTTGGGAGGCCGGATGAACACTGAAGCTTTCTTT - TRBJ1-1 - TRBV30
CASSLPGGKLFF TGTGCCAGCAGCTTACCGGGGGGAAAGCTGTTTTTT - TRBJ2-2 TRBD2 TRBV5-4
CASSLGTVDNSPLHF TGTGCCAGCAGCTTGGGGACAGTAGATAATTCACCCCTCCACTTT once TRBJ1-6 - TRBV5-6